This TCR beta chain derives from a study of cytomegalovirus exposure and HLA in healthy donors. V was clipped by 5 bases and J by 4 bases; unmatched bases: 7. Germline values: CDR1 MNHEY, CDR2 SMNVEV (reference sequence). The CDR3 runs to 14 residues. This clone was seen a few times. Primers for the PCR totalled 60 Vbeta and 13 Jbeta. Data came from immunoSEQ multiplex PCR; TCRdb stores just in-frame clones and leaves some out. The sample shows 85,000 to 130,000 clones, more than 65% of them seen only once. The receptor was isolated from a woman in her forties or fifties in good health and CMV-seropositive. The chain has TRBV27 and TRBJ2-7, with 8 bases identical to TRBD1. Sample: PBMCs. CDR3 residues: CASSPLDRGYEQYF. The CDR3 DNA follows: TGTGCCAGCAGTCCGCTCGACAGGGGATACGAGCAGTACTTC.